This T cell receptor beta chain is drawn from a study of blood T cell repertoires in COVID-19. At the level of the study: The United States, Italy and Spain provided the acute and convalescent COVID-19 samples. The analysed material was cDNA or gDNA that came from T cells, B-cell-depleted T cells, or PBMCs.

Source study methods: Amplifying reference gene primers gave estimates of nucleated cell counts. Some clones are missing from TCRdb's copy, which holds only in-frame ones; the method was immunoSEQ multiplex PCR. D and trimming were read from the DNA, whereas the V and J calls and clone size are those reported in that table. This table has 25,000 to 30,000 clones, approximately 87% appearing once. The CDR3 contains 17 residues. The germline V gene encodes CDR1 MNHEY and CDR2 SVGEGT. Trimming cost V 2 bases and J 0 bases; bases outside gene matches: 9. Sequencing was performed on peripheral blood. V is TRBV6-2 or TRBV6-3 and J is TRBJ2-7; 8 positions match TRBD2. The TCR originated in a human donor in a cohort sampled during active COVID-19. The CDR3 loop is CASSYGPLAGGSYEQYF. In nucleotides, the CDR3 is TGTGCCAGCAGTTACGGACCTCTCGCGGGGGGCTCCTACGAGCAGTACTTC.